This TCR beta chain originates from a study of cytomegalovirus exposure and HLA in healthy donors. Whole-study context: Within the Caucasian-associated ancestry cluster were roughly 81% of the roughly 400 genotyped donors. Points from the study as a whole: Presence/absence analyses assumed roughly uniform sequencing depth across donors, which may not hold.

Trimming left V 5 bases short and J 5 bases short, with 20 bases between. This CDR3 is 15 amino acids long. Germline lookup yields CDR1 SGDLS and CDR2 YYNGEE. In regard to this clone: What it binds is not known.

It was with 60 Vbeta and 13 Jbeta primers that the PCR ran. Clones were read by immunoSEQ multiplex PCR, and TCRdb kept only the in-frame ones, dropping some. The sample holds about 170,000 clones. Each donor was nominally healthy when sampled (though unrecorded immune exposures were likely). Material for sequencing was PBMCs. The TCR comes from a woman in her sixties in good health and CMV-seronegative. The chain couples TRBV9 to TRBJ2-7, with D hard to call. For the CDR3, the DNA is TGTGCCAGCAGGCCTGCGGCGGTTTCGAAGGACGAGCAGTACTTC. Residues: CASRPAAVSKDEQYF.